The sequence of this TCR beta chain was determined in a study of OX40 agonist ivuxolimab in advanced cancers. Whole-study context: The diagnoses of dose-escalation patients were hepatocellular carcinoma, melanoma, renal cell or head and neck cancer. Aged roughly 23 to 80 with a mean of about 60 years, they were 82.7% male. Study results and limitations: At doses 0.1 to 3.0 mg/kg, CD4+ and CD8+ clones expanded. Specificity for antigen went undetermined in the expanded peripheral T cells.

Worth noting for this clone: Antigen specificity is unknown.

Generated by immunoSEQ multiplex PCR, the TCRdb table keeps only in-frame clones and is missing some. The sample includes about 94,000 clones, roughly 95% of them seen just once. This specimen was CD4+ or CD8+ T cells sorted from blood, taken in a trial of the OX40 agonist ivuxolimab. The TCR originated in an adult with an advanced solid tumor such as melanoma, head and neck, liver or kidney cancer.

DNA of the CDR3: TGTGCCAGCAGTGAATTGCAGGGAGGCAATCAGCCCCAGCATTTT. This translates into CASSELQGGNQPQHF. The rearrangement uses TRBV25-1 and TRBJ1-5; perhaps TRBD1 as D (5 bases). Germline assignment: CDR1 MGHDK and CDR2 SYGVNS. V dropped 1 base and J dropped 2 bases, with 9 bases sitting between them. The CDR3 totals 15 residues.